The clone carrying this T cell receptor beta chain showed up many times. The data derive from a study of blood T cells in healthy people across ages. Study at large: Using template switching, researchers captured about one barcoded beta molecule for each two T cells.

For the second PCR, which ran for about 6 to 12 cycles, a sample-barcoded 5' primer and a J-beta primer mix were used. In TCRdb, the 5' RACE reads were re-called with MiXCR into one record per CDR3 protein. The data show about 690,000 distinct CDR3 sequences, approximately 40% seen once. The J segment lost 4 bases and the V segment lost 5 bases, leaving 7 bases of the junction unmatched. CDR1 SGHNT and CDR2 YENEEA come from the germline V gene. This CDR3 has 15 residues. The sequencing sample was made of blood. This TCR derives from a man older than 75 in good health. The genes are TRBV11-3 and TRBJ2-3; 9 nucleotides align to TRBD2. CDR3 sequence reads: CASSLSGRGADTQYF. The CDR3 coding sequence is TGTGCCAGCAGCCTTAGCGGGAGAGGGGCAGATACGCAGTATTTT.